This T cell receptor beta chain was found in a study of neurological immune-mediated disorders. Study results and caveats: Association of the multiple sclerosis repertoire cluster with clinical or MRI features was not observed for any feature. In HTLV-1-associated myelopathy, TCR clonal expansion was greatest, and in multiple sclerosis it was least, below healthy controls.

The CDR3 is 15 residues long. Trimming took 4 bases from V and 2 from J; bases not matched to a gene: 6. The V gene's germline CDR1 is DFQATT and CDR2 SNEGSKA (reference sequence). The cDNA came from 5'RACE, which used 10-nucleotide random UMIs. From 15-18 subjects, each sequencing run yielded over 180 million TCR-beta sequences. From the 5' RACE reads, TCRdb called clonotypes with MiXCR, one entry per CDR3 protein. The data show 65,000 to 85,000 distinct CDR3 sequences, 5% to 6.5% seen once. Sample time point: longitudinal time-point 2. This clonotype showed up many times. The antigen is unknown. The sequence came from a woman in her sixties with multiple sclerosis. Sequencing was done on a sample of PBMCs. The chain combines TRBV20-1 with TRBJ2-3, with TRBD1 matching 10 bases. This CDR3 is CSAIRDRGNTDTQYF. Written as DNA, the CDR3 is TGCAGTGCTATCCGGGACAGGGGAAACACAGATACGCAGTATTTT.